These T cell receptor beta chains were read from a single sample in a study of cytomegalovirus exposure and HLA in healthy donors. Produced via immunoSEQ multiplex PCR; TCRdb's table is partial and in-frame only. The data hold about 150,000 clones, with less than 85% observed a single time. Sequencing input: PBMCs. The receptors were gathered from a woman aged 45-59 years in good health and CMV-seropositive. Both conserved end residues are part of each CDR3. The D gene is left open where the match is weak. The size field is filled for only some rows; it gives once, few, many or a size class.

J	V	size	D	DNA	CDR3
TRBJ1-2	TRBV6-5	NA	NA	TGTGCCAGCAGTTACAAGGTGGACGGGAGCTATGGCTACACCTTC	CASSYKVDGSYGYTF
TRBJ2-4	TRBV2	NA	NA	TGTGCCAGCAGAGGTGACTTCAACATTCAGTACTTC	CASRGDFNIQYF
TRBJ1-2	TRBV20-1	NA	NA	TGCAGTGCTACGGATGGCTACACCTTC	CSATDGYTF
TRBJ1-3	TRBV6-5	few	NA	TGTGCCAGCAGGCCGACAGAGAAACACACCATATATTTT	CASRPTEKHTIYF
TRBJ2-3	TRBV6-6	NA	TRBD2	TGTGCCAGCAGTTACCTTGGACTAGCGGGGGTAAATACGCAGTATTTT	CASSYLGLAGVNTQYF
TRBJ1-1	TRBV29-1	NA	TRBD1	TGCAGCGTTGTGACAGGGGGCTACACTGAAGCTTTCTTT	CSVVTGGYTEAFF
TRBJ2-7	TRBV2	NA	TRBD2	TGTGCCAGCACTCAAGGGAGGGACCTTCACTTC	CASTQGRDLHF
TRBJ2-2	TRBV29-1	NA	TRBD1	TGCAGCGCGGGACAGGCCCTCGGGGAGCTGCTTTTT	CSAGQALGELLF
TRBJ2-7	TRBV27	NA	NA	TGTGCCAGCGCCATCCCAGGGTGGAGATTACACGAGCAGTACTTC	CASAIPGWRLHEQYF
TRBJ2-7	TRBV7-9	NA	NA	TGTTCCAGCAGCTTGGCAGGGGAAGGCTACGAGCAGTACTTC	CSSSLAGEGYEQYF
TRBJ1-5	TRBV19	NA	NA	TGTGCCAGTACCAAAGGACAGAGCGATCAGCCCCAGCATTTT	CASTKGQSDQPQHF
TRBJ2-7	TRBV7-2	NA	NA	TGTGCCAGCAGCTTGCCTAGAATGTCCGAGCAGTACTTC	CASSLPRMSEQYF
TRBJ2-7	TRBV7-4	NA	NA	TGTGCCAGCAGCTTAGGACGGAGGGCGGACTTC	CASSLGRRADF
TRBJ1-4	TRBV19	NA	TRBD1	TGTGCCAGTAGTATGGGGACAGCAGTTGAAAAACTGTTTTTT	CASSMGTAVEKLFF
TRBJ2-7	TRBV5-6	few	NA	TGTGCCAGCAGCCGTAACAGGCTCGACGAGCAGTACTTC	CASSRNRLDEQYF
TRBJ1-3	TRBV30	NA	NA	TGTGCCTGGAGTTCTGAGAGCTCTGGAAACACCATATATTTT	CAWSSESSGNTIYF
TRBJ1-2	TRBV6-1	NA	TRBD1	TGTGCCAGCAGTGGAAGACAGGGCCCAGGCTTTAACTATGGCTACACCTTC	CASSGRQGPGFNYGYTF
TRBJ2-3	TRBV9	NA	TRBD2	TGTGCCAGCAGCGTAGCCAGTTTAGCGGGGGGCACAGATACGCAGTATTTT	CASSVASLAGGTDTQYF
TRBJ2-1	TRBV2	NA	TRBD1	TGTGCCAGCATTTCCGGGACAGGGGAGTTCTTC	CASISGTGEFF
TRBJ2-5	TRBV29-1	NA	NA	TGCAGCGTTGAACCCGCATTAGGGGCTAGTTCGGAGACCCAGTACTTC	CSVEPALGASSETQYF
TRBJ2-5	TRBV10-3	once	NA	TGTGCCATCAGTGAGTCGAGCCCGGGGATGGAGACCCAGTACTTC	CAISESSPGMETQYF
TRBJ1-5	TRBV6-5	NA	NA	TGTGCCAGCAGCCCGAGTTTGCCCTTCAATCAGCCCCAGCATTTT	CASSPSLPFNQPQHF
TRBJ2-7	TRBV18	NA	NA	TGTGCCAGCTCCCTGGCAGGGTCGAGCGAGCAGTACTTC	CASSLAGSSEQYF